This T cell receptor (beta chain) is from a study of blood T cell repertoires in COVID-19. Profiled with immunoSEQ multiplex PCR; TCRdb holds only in-frame clones, not every one. The sample consists of about 250,000 clones, around 90% of them appearing once. In its sample, this clone was seen once. CDR1 and CDR2 (germline): SGHNT, YENEEA. This CDR3 has 12 amino acids. Trimming stripped 3 bases from V and 6 bases from J, with 9 bases between. What was sequenced was peripheral blood. The chain combines TRBV11-3 with TRBJ2-7; D is perhaps TRBD1 (6 bases). The TCR sequence derives from a man aged 25-45 years with COVID-19, enrolled during active disease. CDR3 DNA: TGTGCCAGCAGCTTCGTACAGGGCGAGCAGTACTTC. Encoded protein: CASSFVQGEQYF.